Presented here are 18 T cell receptor beta chains from one specimen sequenced in a study of CD8+ T cells in alopecia areata. As the sequencing template, cDNA was produced by extracting RNA and reverse transcribing it. Generated by immunoSEQ multiplex PCR, the TCRdb table keeps only in-frame clones and is missing some. The table has 140,000 or so clones, less than 65% seen once. The sequenced sample was CD8+ T cells sorted from blood. The receptors stem from a human donor in good health.

The CDR3: CASSSKVNTEAFF. The CDR3 DNA is TGCGCCAGCAGCTCAAAAGTGAACACTGAAGCTTTCTTT. The chain employs TRBV5-1 and TRBJ1-1; D remains ambiguous. Germline CDR1 is SGHRS and CDR2 is YFSETQ. The V end lost 3 bases, the J end lost 0 bases, and 6 bases lay between the germline ends. The CDR3 has 13 amino acids.

This clone occurred a few times. The J gene is TRBJ1-1, the V gene TRBV29-1; TRBD1 might be the D (6 bases). Germline CDR1 reads SQVTM; CDR2 reads ANQGSEA. The CDR3 covers 17 residues. Trimming cost V 3 bases and J 1 base, with 21 bases left between them. CDR3 sequence: CSVDTLGGAGWNTEAFF. The CDR3 DNA sequence: TGCAGCGTTGACACCCTCGGGGGGGCAGGGTGGAACACTGAAGCTTTCTTT.

The rearrangement joins TRBV18 to TRBJ2-1; TRBD2 matches at 13 bases. The CDR3 has 16 residues. Looked up from germline, CDR1 is KGHSH and CDR2 is LQKENI. Trimming cost V 5 bases and J 9 bases; bases outside gene matches: 10. The DNA of the CDR3 is TGTGCCAGCTCATCAAGGACTAGCGGGAGTCTCTTTGAGCAGTTCTTC. This gives the protein CASSSRTSGSLFEQFF.

On this clone itself: Other nucleotide sequences in the sample specify the same CDR3. The V and J genes are TRBV29-1 and TRBJ1-2; 8 nucleotides align to TRBD1. Germline-derived CDR1 and CDR2 are SQVTM and ANQGSEA. The CDR3 totals 11 residues. Trimming took 6 bases from V and 8 from J; bases not matched to a gene: 5. CDR3 sequence (DNA): TGCAGCGTCGTGGACAGGGACGGCTACACCTTC. Residues: CSVVDRDGYTF.

In this sample, this clone turned up a few times. The rearrangement joins TRBV7-9 to TRBJ1-4; D gene unclear. Germline assignment: CDR1 SEHNR and CDR2 FQNEAQ (reference sequence). Trimming took off 1 base at V and 8 bases at J, with 5 bases between the two ends. The length of the CDR3 is 12 residues. The CDR3 spells CASSLGKEKLFF. The CDR3 nucleotides are TGTGCCAGCAGCTTAGGGAAGGAAAAACTGTTTTTT.

The chain carries TRBV15 and TRBJ2-5; D perhaps matches TRBD1 (6 bases). Trimming took 9 bases from V and 4 from J, leaving 18 bases between them. Germline V gives CDR1 LNHNV, CDR2 YYDKDF (reference sequence). The CDR3 runs 14 residues. In DNA, the CDR3 is TGTGCCACTTCCCCAGGGGCAGGGAGAGAGACCCAGTACTTC. Protein product: CATSPGAGRETQYF.

CDR3 region: CASSRSSSANEQFF. The CDR3 coding sequence is TGTGCCAGCAGCCGATCGAGTTCGGCCAATGAGCAGTTCTTC. This chain connects TRBV27 to TRBJ2-1, with D unresolved. Trimming removed 6 bases from V and 6 bases from J, with 15 bases in between. CDR3 length: 14 amino acids. The germline gives CDR1 MNHEY, CDR2 SMNVEV (reference sequence).

DNA of the CDR3: TGCGCCAGCAGCCCCTCCACGAGCGGGAGTTACGAGCAGTACTTC. Translating gives CASSPSTSGSYEQYF. The genes are TRBV4-1 and TRBJ2-7; 8 nucleotides agree with TRBD2. This CDR3 comprises 15 residues. Trimming took 4 bases from V and 4 from J; bases not matched to a gene: 9. Germline assignment: CDR1 MGHRA and CDR2 YSYEKL.

The sample holds one count of this clone. The chain uses TRBV9 and TRBJ2-1, with 9 bases that match TRBD2. V was clipped by 4 bases and J by 4 bases; unmatched bases: 9. This CDR3 contains 16 residues. The germline CDR1 and CDR2 sequences are SGDLS and YYNGEE. The CDR3 DNA is TGTGCCAGCAGCCAAGATTTCCTAGCGGGATACAATGAGCAGTTCTTC. It is translated as CASSQDFLAGYNEQFF. The complete variable domain, with remaining parts taken from reference TRBV9 and TRBJ2-1, reads DSGVTQTPKHLITATGQRVTLRCSPRSGDLSVYWYQQSLDQGLQFLIQYYNGEERAKGNILERFSAQQFPDLHSELNLSSLELGDSALYFCASSQDFLAGYNEQFFGPGTRLTVL.

The chain uses TRBV19 and TRBJ2-3, with 14 bases lining up with TRBD2. Per the germline V gene, CDR1 is LNHDA and CDR2 is SQIVND (reference sequence). The CDR3 is 16 residues long. The trim removed 6 bases at V and 4 bases at J, leaving 6 bases unmatched. CDR3 bases: TGTGCCAGTAGCCTCGGGACTAGCGGGAGACCAGATACGCAGTATTTT. Translating it yields CASSLGTSGRPDTQYF.

In this sample, this clone turned up a few times. The V and J genes are TRBV28 and TRBJ2-4, with 10 bases matching TRBD1. The junction had 3 bases not matched to a gene; V was cut back by 6 bases and J by 7 bases. Germline assignment: CDR1 MDHEN and CDR2 SYDVKM. There are 13 residues in the CDR3. CDR3 protein: CASSLGQGNIQYF. In DNA form, the CDR3 reads TGTGCCAGCAGCCTGGGACAGGGGAACATTCAGTACTTC.

This clone has just a few counts. V usage is TRBV29-1 and J usage is TRBJ2-1, with 7 bases fitting TRBD1. Germline V CDR1 and CDR2: SQVTM, ANQGSEA. J lost 6 bases, V lost 7 bases, and 6 bases had no gene match. This CDR3 region has 12 residues. Here the CDR3 DNA reads TGCAGCGCCAGGCCAGGGGGCAATGAGCAGTTCTTC. It yields the protein CSARPGGNEQFF.

The V gene is TRBV4-1, the J gene TRBJ2-7; D possibly corresponds to TRBD2 (6 bases). Looked up from germline, CDR1 is MGHRA and CDR2 is YSYEKL. This CDR3 is 14 amino acids long. Deletions cut 3 bases from V and 3 bases from J, with 12 bases between. CDR3 amino acids: CASSHPGLYYEQYF. The CDR3 DNA reads TGCGCCAGCAGCCACCCGGGACTCTACTACGAGCAGTACTTC.

This chain uses TRBV5-1 with TRBJ2-2; possible D gene TRBD2, 6 bases. V lost 6 bases, J lost 2 bases, and 11 bases lay in between. Germline V gene sequence: CDR1 SGHRS, CDR2 YFSETQ. The CDR3 length is 14 residues. In DNA form, the CDR3 reads TGCGCCAGCAAAAGGGACTTTAACACCGGGGAGCTGTTTTTT. Translating it yields CASKRDFNTGELFF.

This clone was seen a few times. The genes are TRBV7-9 and TRBJ2-3; a weak D match, TRBD2 (5 bases). Between the trimmed V and J ends, which lost 4 bases and 4 bases, there was a span of 12 bases. In germline, CDR1 is SEHNR, CDR2 FQNEAQ (reference sequence). The CDR3 spans 14 residues. The CDR3 sequence: CASSSGLGADTQYF. CDR3 DNA: TGTGCCAGCAGCTCCGGCCTCGGGGCAGATACGCAGTATTTT.

This chain joins TRBV27 and TRBJ2-1; 8 bases agree with TRBD1. The germline V gene encodes CDR1 MNHEY and CDR2 SMNVEV (reference sequence). The junction had 6 bases not matched to a gene; V was cut back by 5 bases and J by 9 bases. This CDR3 comprises 13 residues. In DNA form, the CDR3 reads TGTGCCAGCAGTCCGGATACAGGGGGTGAGCAGTTCTTC. Translated, it gives CASSPDTGGEQFF.

The chain links TRBV7-9 to TRBJ2-3, with 7 bases fitting TRBD1. CDR1 and CDR2 (germline): SEHNR, FQNEAQ (reference sequence). The CDR3 loop spans 15 amino acids. Germline trimming cut 6 bases from V and 2 bases from J; bases unmatched to any gene: 8. CDR3 residues: CASSLPGQHTDTQYF. DNA for the CDR3: TGTGCCAGCAGTTTGCCGGGACAGCACACAGATACGCAGTATTTT. The variable domain in full, with the rest retrieved from reference TRBV7-9 and TRBJ2-3, is DTGVSQNPRHKITKRGQNVTFRCDPISEHNRLYWYRQTLGQGPEFLTYFQNEAQLEKSRLLSDRFSAERPKGSFSTLEIQRTEQGDSAMYLCASSLPGQHTDTQYFGPGTRLTVL.

The chain links TRBV5-1 to TRBJ2-3; tentatively, D is TRBD2 (5 bases). V was shortened by 7 bases and J by 4 bases, with 10 bases between the two germline ends. The CDR3 contains 12 residues. Germline lookup yields CDR1 SGHRS and CDR2 YFSETQ. The CDR3 is CASALSADTQYF. CDR3 nucleotides: TGCGCCAGCGCCCTTAGCGCAGATACGCAGTATTTT.